The clone carrying this T cell receptor beta chain was seen ten or more times. Stable hyperthyroidism: no ophthalmopathy progression over 18 months of follow-up. It was approximately 9.4 ml of fresh peripheral blood that supplied the PBMCs. RNA transcripts yielded amplified TCR beta CDR3 regions. The HTBI primer set drove a first-round RT-PCR of the TCR CDR3. TCRdb reprocessed the multiplex PCR reads via MiXCR and lists one record per CDR3 protein. Counted here are about 420,000 distinct CDR3 sequences, 15% to 19% occurring once; the ten biggest clones make up around 14%. The data belong to a study of T cells in Graves' hyperthyroidism and ophthalmopathy. Across the study: Specimen type is peripheral blood, collected at initial diagnosis prior to any treatment.

CDR3 length: 16 amino acids. V was cut by 5 bases and J by 4 bases, with 18 bases left in between. V usage is TRBV12-3 or TRBV12-4 and J usage is TRBJ2-1, with D tentatively TRBD2 (5 bases). Sequencing input: blood. The clonotype originates from a woman younger than 35 with Graves' hyperthyroidism. Here the CDR3 DNA reads TGTGCCAGCAGTCCAAATCAAAACGGGGTTTACAATGAGCAGTTCTTC. Protein sequence: CASSPNQNGVYNEQFF.